The clone carrying this TCR beta chain came up many times. The data stem from a study of T cells in Graves' hyperthyroidism and ophthalmopathy. Study as a whole: Peripheral blood draws took place at initial diagnosis, ahead of any treatment.

Any symptoms of ophthalmopathy came after the first hyperthyroidism diagnosis, from which the blood sample dates. It was RNA transcripts that yielded the amplified TCR beta CDR3 regions. RT-PCR in the first round (using the HTBI primer set) targeted the TCR CDR3. TCRdb re-called the multiplex PCR reads with MiXCR, one entry per CDR3 protein. The sample contains about 300,000 distinct CDR3 sequences, 20% to 30% of which appear only once. This clonotype was obtained from a man between 35 and 55 years old with Graves' hyperthyroidism that later progressed to Graves' ophthalmopathy. The sequenced material came from blood.

CDR3 in DNA: TGCAGCGTTGACATGGCGGGGCACACCGGGGAGCTGTTTTTT. It specifies CSVDMAGHTGELFF. The chain uses TRBV29-1 and TRBJ2-2, with D possibly TRBD2 on 6 matching bases. V was shortened by 3 bases and J by 3 bases, with 11 bases between the two germline ends. CDR3 length: 14 residues. Germline V CDR1 and CDR2: SQVTM, ANQGSEA.